This TCR beta chain was sequenced for a study of shared clonotypes between healthy human individuals. As for the study in general: Ranging from 18 to 49 in age, donors were a couple of women and a few men.

TCRdb keeps only in-frame clones here, not all; method: immunoSEQ multiplex PCR. Of about 2.4 million clones detected, 80% to 95% appear once; the ten largest clones hold approximately 0.37%. The germline V gene encodes CDR1 LNHDA and CDR2 SQIVND (reference sequence). After removal of 4 bases from V and 4 bases from J, the junction contained 10 bases not matched to a gene. CDR3 length: 15 amino acids. Sequencing was carried out using naive CD4+ T cells from PBMCs. Subset reported: CD45RA+ positively selected. This receptor was identified in a man aged 18 to 29 in good health. Some clones in this sample may be carry-over from other donors' samples. The chain couples TRBV19 to TRBJ2-7; TRBD1 agrees at 7 bases. CDR3 in DNA: TGTGCCAGTAGTAGAAACCGGGACAGACTTTACGAGCAGTACTTC. Protein product: CASSRNRDRLYEQYF.